This T cell receptor (beta chain) comes out of a study of blood T cell repertoires in COVID-19. Study overall: Italy, Spain and the United States were the sources of the convalescent and acute COVID-19 samples. Sample material is recorded as cDNA or gDNA derived from T cells, B-cell-depleted T cells, or PBMCs.

Original methodology: Reference gene primers were amplified, and this amplification served to estimate nucleated cell counts. Sequencing used immunoSEQ multiplex PCR; TCRdb keeps in-frame clones, though not all of them. That table furnishes V, J and clone size, whereas the DNA furnished D and trimming. The repertoire consists of 110,000 or so clones, with less than 75% occurring once and the leading ten covering less than 2%. CDR3 length equals 12 residues. Germline lookup yields CDR1 MNHEY and CDR2 SVGAGI. V shed 8 bases and J shed 0 bases, with 4 bases lying between them. The rearrangement links TRBV6-5 to TRBJ1-4; no reliable D call. This sequence was found in a woman aged 40 to 50 with acute or convalescent COVID-19. Sequenced material: peripheral blood. CDR3 sequence reads: CASGATNEKLFF. The CDR3 DNA reads as TGTGCCAGCGGAGCAACTAATGAAAAACTGTTTTTT.